This T cell receptor beta chain was found in a study of post-analysis software for immune sequencing data. Study overall: The cohort encompassed relapsing-remitting, secondary progressive and progressive-relapsing multiple sclerosis disease courses.

Study-wide findings and caveats: People with multiple sclerosis had a significantly lower normalized Chao1 diversity than controls did.

A remark on this clonotype: Its target is unknown.

The TCR beta cDNA libraries carried unique molecular identifiers. Each batch of roughly 1 to 11 million T cells produced roughly 500,000 cDNA molecules. TCRdb recomputed calls from the PCR reads with MiXCR, one row per CDR3 protein. The sample includes 700,000 to 800,000 distinct CDR3 sequences, 30% of them seen just once. Sequencing input: blood. This clonotype originated in a girl aged 5-17 years with multiple sclerosis.

CDR3 loop: CASAGGGNQPQHF. CDR3 sequence (DNA): TGTGCCAGCGCGGGGGGGGGCAATCAGCCCCAGCATTTT. V and J are TRBV6-5 and TRBJ1-5, with D maybe TRBD1 (5 bases). Trimming removed 8 bases at V and 2 bases at J, with 10 bases between. In germline, CDR1 is MNHEY, CDR2 SVGAGI. This CDR3 region has 13 residues.